This passage covers 5 T cell receptor beta chains from one sample sequenced in a study of T cell clonality in common variable immunodeficiency. The study's findings and limits: Common variable immunodeficiency TCR beta sequences reportedly had fewer deletions and N-nucleotide insertions.

What these receptors recognize is not known. Method: immunoSEQ multiplex PCR; TCRdb's copy keeps in-frame clones and lacks some. This sample has about 19,000 clones, each found more than once. The sample consisted of peripheral blood mononuclear cells. The origin of the receptors is a human donor with common variable immunodeficiency.

Comment on this clone: The CDR3 end falls 3 residues outside the read, so it is completed with the germline J gene. The chain employs TRBV11-1 and TRBJ2-7; 7 bases are shared with TRBD1. Trimming at V came to 5 bases and at J to 3 bases, leaving 4 bases not matched to a gene. Germline V gene sequence: CDR1 SGHAT, CDR2 FQDESV (reference sequence). The CDR3 consists of 13 residues. CDR3 amino acids: CASSHQGDYEQYF. The DNA read from the CDR3 is TGTGCCAGCAGCCACCAGGGGGACTACGAG. Complete variable domain (other parts from reference TRBV11-1 and TRBJ2-7): EAEVAQSPRYKITEKSQAVAFWCDPISGHATLYWYRQILGQGPELLVQFQDESVVDDSQLPKDRFSAERLKGVDSTLKIQPAELGDSAMYLCASSHQGDYEQYFGPGTRLTVT.

In its sample, this clone was seen a few times. The CDR3 goes on 3 residues after the read ends, and that part is filled in from the germline J gene. The gene calls are TRBV18 and TRBJ2-4; 10 bases fit TRBD2. Germline V gene lookup returns CDR1 KGHSH and CDR2 LQKENI. The junction had 8 bases not matched to a gene; V was cut back by 5 bases and J by 7 bases. The CDR3 totals 15 residues. The CDR3 protein is CASSNQRGGRNIQYF. The CDR3 bases that were read are TGTGCCAGCTCAAATCAGCGGGGGGGCCGGAACATT. Full variable domain (outside the CDR3, taken from reference TRBV18 and TRBJ2-4): NAGVMQNPRHLVRRRGQEARLRCSPMKGHSHVYWYRQLPEEGLKFMVYLQKENIIDESGMPKERFSAEFPKEGPSILRIQQVVRGDSAAYFCASSNQRGGRNIQYFGAGTRLSVL.

This clone was detected a few times. From the germline J gene comes the end of the CDR3, since the read stops 3 residues before it. V usage is TRBV5-1 and J usage is TRBJ1-5; unclear D gene. Germline CDR1 SGHRS, CDR2 YFSETQ. The length of the CDR3 is 14 residues. Trimming shortened V by 4 bases and J by 4 bases, and 12 bases separated the two germline ends. The covered CDR3 bases are TGCGCCAGCAGCGACGACTTCCCAAATCAGCCC. As protein: CASSDDFPNQP. The whole CDR3 sequence reads CASSDDFPNQPQHF.

In regard to this clone: The missing CDR3 end, 3 residues past where the read stops, is filled in from the germline J gene. The chain carries TRBV7-9 and TRBJ2-5, with unresolved D. This CDR3 is 12 amino acids long. The V and J ends lost 5 bases and 3 bases respectively, with 7 bases between them. CDR1 and CDR2 from the germline V gene are SEHNR and FQNEAQ (reference sequence). The CDR3 is CASSILKETQYF. The CDR3 bases that were read are TGTGCCAGCAGCATACTAAAAGAGACC.

Concerning this clone: The read ends 3 residues before the CDR3 terminus; that terminus is restored from the germline J gene. The chain uses TRBV18 and TRBJ2-6, with a weak D call TRBD2 (5 bases). With 3 bases removed from V and 2 bases from J, the gap between germline ends came to 8 bases. The CDR3 is 15 residues long. Germline CDR1 KGHSH, CDR2 LQKENI. This CDR3 is CASSPGVAGANVLTF. The covered CDR3 bases are TGTGCCAGCTCACCCGGGGTGGCTGGGGCCAACGTC. Looking up the rest from reference TRBV18 and TRBJ2-6 gives the full variable domain: NAGVMQNPRHLVRRRGQEARLRCSPMKGHSHVYWYRQLPEEGLKFMVYLQKENIIDESGMPKERFSAEFPKEGPSILRIQQVVRGDSAAYFCASSPGVAGANVLTFGAGSRLTVL.